This T cell receptor beta chain stems from a study of post-analysis software for immune sequencing data (dated by TCRdb to between 2015 and 2017). About the study as a whole: Relapsing-remitting, secondary progressive and progressive-relapsing multiple sclerosis were recorded as disease courses, and subtype annotation was lacking for some patients. The patient repertoires were set against about 12 previously published healthy control repertoires from donors whose ages ranged from 6 to 25 years. A subset of samples was prepared in parallel using single-end sample barcoding, then pooled and co-amplified after Illumina adapter ligation.

TCR beta repertoires were profiled from peripheral blood of approximately 13 young patients with multiple sclerosis to demonstrate the VDJtools post-analysis software. The multiple sclerosis patients were children and adolescents ranging in age from about 6 to 17 years. Study-wide conclusions, independent of this receptor: The multiple sclerosis patient group was slightly younger than the control group. Strong co-clustering of samples prepared in the same batch was shown by direct clustering with F measure, prompting a batch-effect correction. Significantly higher frequencies in patients than in controls were found for roughly 5 TRBV segments, including TRBV5-6, TRBV5-1 and TRBV20-1. Normalized Chao1 diversity was significantly lower in multiple sclerosis patients than controls, suggesting substantial peripheral T-cell clonal expansion.

A remark on this clonotype: Its antigen specificity is not known. No base-level quality is on record; no much larger clone is a single base apart.

Libraries were prepared through PCR. Sequencing used an Illumina HiSeq 2500. To reduce PCR and sequencing biases, unique molecular identifiers were built into the TCR beta cDNA libraries. Some 500,000 cDNA molecules were obtained for every 1 to 10 million input T cells, so each molecule roughly corresponded to one T cell. Patient libraries were prepared and sequenced with the same protocol used for the earlier healthy control dataset. Within a given batch, samples were prepared together, multiplexed and sequenced on the same HiSeq lane. For the original study's pipeline: Raw barcoded reads were processed with MIGEC, and single-read molecular identifier groups were discarded before consensus assembly and CDR3 extraction. Clonotype tables were post-analysed with VDJtools, and diversity was normalized by down-sampling all datasets to the smallest sample size. To correct batch-related cross-sample contamination, repertoire overlap clustering matched CDR3 amino acid sequences but not nucleotide sequences. Clones were called with MiXCR by TCRdb after fastp trimmed the public reads at Q25, and only in-frame beta chains were retained. Every distinct CDR3 protein forms one entry, paired with its most common genes and DNA. TCRdb's processing, not the study's, gives the V and J calls here. Recorded for this sample are about 810,000 distinct CDR3 sequences; 53% of them occurred a single time. The top ten clonotypes cover around 4.5% of the sample.

Trimming takes 5 bases off V and 8 bases off J; junction bases not matched to a gene: 12. The cysteine opens and the phenylalanine closes a CDR3 of 15 amino acids. Left in the record is the CDR3 DNA by itself, 45 bases read in frame from the first base. From a lookup of the germline V gene (reference sequence), CDR1 and CDR2 are DFQATT and SNEGSKA. Source material: blood. This chain joins TRBV20-1 to TRBJ2-1, with 10 middle bases fitting TRBD2. The TCR was taken from a girl aged 5 to 17 with multiple sclerosis. The CDR3 region reads CSASPPSGRVYEQFF. The DNA sequence is TGCAGTGCTTCCCCCCCTAGCGGGAGAGTCTATGAGCAGTTCTTC.